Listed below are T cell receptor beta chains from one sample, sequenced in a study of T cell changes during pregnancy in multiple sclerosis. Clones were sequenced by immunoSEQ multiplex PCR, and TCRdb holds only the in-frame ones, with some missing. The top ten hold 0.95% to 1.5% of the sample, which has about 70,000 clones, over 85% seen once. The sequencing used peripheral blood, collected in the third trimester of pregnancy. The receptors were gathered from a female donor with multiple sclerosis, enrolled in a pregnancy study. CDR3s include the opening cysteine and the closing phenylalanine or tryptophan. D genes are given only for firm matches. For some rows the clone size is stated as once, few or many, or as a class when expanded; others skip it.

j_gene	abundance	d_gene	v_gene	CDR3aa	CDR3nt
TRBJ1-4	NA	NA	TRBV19	CASSIRPLGGEKLFF	TGTGCCAGTAGTATACGGCCCCTCGGAGGCGAAAAACTGTTTTTT
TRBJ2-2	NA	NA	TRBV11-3	CASSLESDTGELFF	TGTGCCAGCAGCTTAGAATCCGACACCGGGGAGCTGTTTTTT
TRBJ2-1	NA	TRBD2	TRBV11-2	CASSSISGRANEQFF	TGTGCCAGCAGCTCTATTAGCGGGAGGGCAAATGAGCAGTTCTTC
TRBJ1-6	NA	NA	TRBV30	CACHGGKGTKDSPLHF	TGTGCCTGCCACGGTGGGAAGGGGACAAAGGATTCACCCCTCCACTTT
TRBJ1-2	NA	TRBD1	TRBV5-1	CASSLAGQGIDGYTF	TGCGCCAGCAGCTTGGCGGGACAGGGGATAGATGGCTACACCTTC
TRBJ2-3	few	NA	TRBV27	CASSLRAGRVDTQYF	TGTGCCAGCAGTCTACGCGCGGGGCGCGTAGATACGCAGTATTTT
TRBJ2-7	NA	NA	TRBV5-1	CASSSDIRDYEQYF	TGCGCCAGCAGCTCGGATATCCGGGACTACGAGCAGTACTTC
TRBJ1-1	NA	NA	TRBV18	CASSPPTGNTEAFF	TGTGCCAGCTCACCACCCACAGGGAACACTGAAGCTTTCTTT
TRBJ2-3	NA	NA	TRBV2	CASKGSSTDTQYF	TGTGCCAGCAAGGGGTCTAGCACAGATACGCAGTATTTT
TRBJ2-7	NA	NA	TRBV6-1	CASSLRGTYEQYF	TGTGCCAGCAGTCTGAGGGGGACCTACGAGCAGTACTTC
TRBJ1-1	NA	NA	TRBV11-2	CASSFTQGSTEAFF	TGTGCCAGCAGCTTCACCCAGGGGAGCACTGAAGCTTTCTTT
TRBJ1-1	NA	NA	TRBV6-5	CASRGLTEAFF	TGTGCCAGCAGGGGACTCACTGAAGCTTTCTTT
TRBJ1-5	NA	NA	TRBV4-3	CASSQAVTQPQHF	TGCGCCAGCAGCCAAGCAGTTACCCAGCCCCAGCATTTT
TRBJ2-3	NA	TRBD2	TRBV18	CASSRLAGSSTDTQYF	TGTGCCAGCTCACGGCTAGCGGGATCTAGCACAGATACGCAGTATTTT
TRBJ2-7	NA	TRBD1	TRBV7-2	CASSLETGTGGGEQYF	TGTGCCAGCAGCTTAGAAACCGGGACAGGGGGAGGAGAGCAGTACTTC
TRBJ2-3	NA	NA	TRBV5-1	CASSLGSSPSTDTQYF	TGCGCCAGCAGCTTGGGCTCTAGCCCTAGCACAGATACGCAGTATTTT
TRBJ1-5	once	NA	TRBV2	CASSDPATSAATRSNQPQHF	TGTGCCAGCAGTGATCCGGCGACTTCCGCAGCTACCCGAAGCAATCAGCCCCAGCATTTT
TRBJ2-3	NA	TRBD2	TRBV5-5	CASTVGFPGLAGFDTQYF	TGTGCCAGCACTGTAGGGTTCCCGGGACTAGCGGGATTCGATACGCAGTATTTT
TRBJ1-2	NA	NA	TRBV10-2	CASSGLLLAGGTYGYTF	TGCGCCAGCAGTGGGTTGTTATTAGCGGGGGGAACCTATGGCTACACCTTC
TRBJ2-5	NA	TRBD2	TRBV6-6	CASSYTSTSNQYF	TGTGCCAGCAGTTACACTTCGACTAGCAACCAGTACTTC
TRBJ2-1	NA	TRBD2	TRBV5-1	CASSPFAGGGGEQFF	TGCGCCAGCAGCCCTTTTGCGGGAGGAGGGGGGGAGCAGTTCTTC
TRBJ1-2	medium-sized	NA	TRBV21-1	CASSKEGHNYGYTF	TGTGCCAGCAGCAAAGAGGGACATAACTATGGCTACACCTTC
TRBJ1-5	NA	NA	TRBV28	CASSLYSQPQHF	TGTGCCAGCAGTTTATACAGCCAGCCCCAGCATTTT
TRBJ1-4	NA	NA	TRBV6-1	CASSEGTTFF	TGTGCCAGCAGTGAGGGGACTACCTTTTTT
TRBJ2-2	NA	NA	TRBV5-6	CASSLGLGELFF	TGTGCCAGCAGCTTGGGTCTAGGGGAGCTGTTTTTT
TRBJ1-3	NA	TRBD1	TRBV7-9	CASSSGQGEGQYSGNTIYF	TGTGCCAGCAGCTCGGGACAGGGGGAAGGGCAATACTCTGGAAACACCATATATTTT
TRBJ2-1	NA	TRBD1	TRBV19	CASGQGANNEQFF	TGTGCCAGTGGTCAGGGGGCGAACAATGAGCAGTTCTTC
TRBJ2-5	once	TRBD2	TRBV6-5	CATHMWREAGETQYF	TGTGCCACCCATATGTGGCGGGAGGCCGGGGAGACCCAGTACTTC
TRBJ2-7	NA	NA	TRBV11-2	CASSSERPGLPYYEQYF	TGTGCCAGCAGCTCAGAACGACCGGGACTGCCGTACTACGAGCAGTACTTC
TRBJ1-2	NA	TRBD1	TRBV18	CASSPGGDSYGYTF	TGTGCCAGCTCACCCGGGGGGGACAGCTATGGCTACACCTTC
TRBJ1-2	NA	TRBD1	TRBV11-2	CASSLDTGGGYGYTF	TGTGCCAGCAGCTTAGATACAGGGGGTGGCTATGGCTACACCTTC
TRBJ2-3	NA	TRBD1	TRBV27	CASSQVGTGVDTQYF	TGTGCCAGCAGTCAGGTGGGGACAGGGGTCGATACGCAGTATTTT
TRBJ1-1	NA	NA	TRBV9	CASSVTASMNTEAFF	TGTGCCAGCAGCGTCACAGCCTCCATGAACACTGAAGCTTTCTTT
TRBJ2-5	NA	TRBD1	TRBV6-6	CASSYLVDRGRETQYF	TGTGCCAGCAGTTACCTTGTGGACAGGGGGCGAGAGACCCAGTACTTC
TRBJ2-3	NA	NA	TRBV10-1	CASSESPSGGNTDTQYF	TGCGCCAGCAGTGAGTCCCCCTCTGGCGGGAACACAGATACGCAGTATTTT
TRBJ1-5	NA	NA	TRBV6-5	CASSYSLYSNQPQHF	TGTGCCAGCAGTTACTCGTTGTATAGCAATCAGCCCCAGCATTTT
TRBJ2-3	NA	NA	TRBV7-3	CASSSQISDTQYF	TGTGCCAGCAGCTCCCAGATCTCAGATACGCAGTATTTT
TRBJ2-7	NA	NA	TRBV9	CASSVGGGTYEQYF	TGTGCCAGCAGCGTAGGCGGCGGGACCTACGAGCAGTACTTC
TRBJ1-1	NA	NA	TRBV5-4	CASSLRQDWTEAFF	TGTGCCAGCAGCCTACGACAGGATTGGACTGAAGCTTTCTTT
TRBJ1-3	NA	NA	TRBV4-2	CASSQQGGNTIYF	TGTGCCAGCAGCCAACAGGGTGGAAACACCATATATTTT
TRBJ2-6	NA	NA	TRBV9	CASSVEGGWANVLTF	TGTGCCAGCAGCGTTGAGGGTGGCTGGGCCAACGTCCTGACTTTC
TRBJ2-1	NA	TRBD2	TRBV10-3	CAISEGRLGGLAGSNEQFF	TGTGCCATCAGTGAAGGTCGTTTGGGAGGACTAGCGGGTTCCAATGAGCAGTTCTTC
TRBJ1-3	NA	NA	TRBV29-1	CSVGSGAGNTIYF	TGCAGCGTTGGCTCAGGGGCTGGAAACACCATATATTTT
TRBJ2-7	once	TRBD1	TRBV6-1	CASSARTGVSYEQYF	TGTGCCAGCAGTGCCAGGACAGGGGTGTCCTACGAGCAGTACTTC
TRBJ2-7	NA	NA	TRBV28	CASSLLHAGVQGEQYF	TGTGCCAGCAGTTTACTTCACGCGGGTGTCCAAGGCGAGCAGTACTTC
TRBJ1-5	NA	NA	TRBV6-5	CASSRQFSNQPQHF	TGTGCCAGCAGCCGACAATTTAGCAATCAGCCCCAGCATTTT
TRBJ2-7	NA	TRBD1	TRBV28	CASKAGQVHEQYF	TGTGCCAGCAAGGCGGGACAGGTCCACGAGCAGTACTTC
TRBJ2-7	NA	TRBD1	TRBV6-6	CASRTGGGGEQYF	TGTGCCAGTCGAACAGGGGGCGGAGGCGAGCAGTACTTC